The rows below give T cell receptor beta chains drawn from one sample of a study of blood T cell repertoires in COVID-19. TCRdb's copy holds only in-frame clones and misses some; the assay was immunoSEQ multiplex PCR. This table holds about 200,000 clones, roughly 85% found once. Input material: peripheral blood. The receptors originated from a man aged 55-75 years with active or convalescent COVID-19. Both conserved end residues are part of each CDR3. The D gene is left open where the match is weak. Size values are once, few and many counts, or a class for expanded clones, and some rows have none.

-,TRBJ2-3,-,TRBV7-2,TGTGCCAGCAGCTCTAGCACAGATACGCAGTATTTT,CASSSSTDTQYF
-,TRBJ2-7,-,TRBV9,TGTGCCAGCACTGCGGGGCAGGTGGACTACGAGCAGTACTTC,CASTAGQVDYEQYF
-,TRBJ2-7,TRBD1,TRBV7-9,TGTGCCAGCAGCTACCGGACAGGGGGAAACGAGCAGTACTTC,CASSYRTGGNEQYF
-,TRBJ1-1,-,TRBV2,TGTGCCAGCAGTGAATGGGTAGGGGTTGAAGCTTTCTTT,CASSEWVGVEAFF
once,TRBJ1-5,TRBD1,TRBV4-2,TGTGCCAGCAGCCTAGAGGACAGGGGGCGTCAGCCCCAGCATTTT,CASSLEDRGRQPQHF
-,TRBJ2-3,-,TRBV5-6,TGTGCCAGCAGCCCACAGGTAACGGATACGCAGTATTTT,CASSPQVTDTQYF
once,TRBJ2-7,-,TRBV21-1,TGTGCCAGCAGCAAAAAAGTCAGAAGCTCCTACGAGCAGTACTTC,CASSKKVRSSYEQYF
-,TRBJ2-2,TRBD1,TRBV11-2,TGTGCCAGCAGCTTAGGGACAGGGGGCGTCGGGGAGCTGTTTTTT,CASSLGTGGVGELFF
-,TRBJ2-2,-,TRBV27,TGTGCCAGCAGTCCCTCGAACACCGGGGAGCTGTTTTTT,CASSPSNTGELFF
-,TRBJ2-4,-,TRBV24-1,TGTGCCACCAGTGATTCAAACAGGCGGCTCCAGTACTTC,CATSDSNRRLQYF
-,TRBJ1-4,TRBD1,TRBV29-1,TGCAGCGCCTATACGGGACAGGGGAATGAAAAACTGTTTTTT,CSAYTGQGNEKLFF
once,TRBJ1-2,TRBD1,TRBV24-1,TGTGCCACCAGTGACCCAAGGACAGGGGGCTATGGCTACACCTTC,CATSDPRTGGYGYTF
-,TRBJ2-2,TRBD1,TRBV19,TGTGCCAGTAGTGAGACAGGGTACTCCGGGGAGCTGTTTTTT,CASSETGYSGELFF
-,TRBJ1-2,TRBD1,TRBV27,TGTGCCAGCAGTTTTTTAGGGACAGGCAACTATGGCTACACCTTC,CASSFLGTGNYGYTF
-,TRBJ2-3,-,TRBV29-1,TGCAGCGTGTACCAGGGGTCAGATACGCAGTATTTT,CSVYQGSDTQYF
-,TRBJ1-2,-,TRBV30,TGTGCCTACTCGACCACGGGCTATGGCTACACCTTC,CAYSTTGYGYTF
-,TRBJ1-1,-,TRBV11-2,TGTGCCAGCAGCTTAGGGGCCTTCAGGGTTTGGGGCACTGAAGCTTTCTTT,CASSLGAFRVWGTEAFF
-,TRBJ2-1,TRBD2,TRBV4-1,TGCGCCAGCAGCCCCCCCGGGGGGGCCCGGCCGGTTGAGCAGTTCTTC,CASSPPGGARPVEQFF
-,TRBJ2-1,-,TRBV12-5,TGTGCTAGTGGTTTGGTACGGGGTTGGCCGTTCTTC,CASGLVRGWPFF
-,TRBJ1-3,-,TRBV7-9,TGTGCCAGCACCCAAGCGGGAGGGACTGGAGGAAACACCATATATTTT,CASTQAGGTGGNTIYF
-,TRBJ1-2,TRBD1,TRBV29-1,TGCAGCGTTGACCCGGGACAGGGGGTCTCCTACACCTTC,CSVDPGQGVSYTF
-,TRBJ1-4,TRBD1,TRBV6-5,TGTGCCAGCAGTCGGGACAGGGGTAATGAAAAACTGTTTTTT,CASSRDRGNEKLFF
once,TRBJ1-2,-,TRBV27,TGTGCCAGCAGTAAAGGGGACATCGATGGCTACACCTTC,CASSKGDIDGYTF
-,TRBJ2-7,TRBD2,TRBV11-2,TGTGCCAGCAGCCCAGGGACTAGCTGGGGCTACGAGCAGTACTTC,CASSPGTSWGYEQYF
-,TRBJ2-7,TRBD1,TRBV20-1,TGCAGTGCTAGTGCACCGGGACAGGCGACCTACGAGCAGTACTTC,CSASAPGQATYEQYF
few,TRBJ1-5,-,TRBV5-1,TGCGCCAGCAGCTTGGACGCCAGAATCAATCAGCCCCAGCATTTT,CASSLDARINQPQHF
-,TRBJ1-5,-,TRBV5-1,TGCGCCAGCAGCTTGGAGGGGGAGGGTCAGCCCCAGCATTTT,CASSLEGEGQPQHF
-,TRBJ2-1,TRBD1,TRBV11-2,TGTGCCAGCAGCTTGTCCCGGGACAGGTCCTACAATGAGCAGTTCTTC,CASSLSRDRSYNEQFF
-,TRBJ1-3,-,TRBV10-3,TGTGCCATCAGTGTTCTAGGCTCTGGAAACACCATATATTTT,CAISVLGSGNTIYF
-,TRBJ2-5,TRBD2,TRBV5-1,TGCGCCAGCAGCTTGACTAGCGGGGGGAGAGAGACCCAGTACTTC,CASSLTSGGRETQYF
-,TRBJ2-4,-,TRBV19,TGTGCCAGTAGTATACGGGATATTGGAGAATTGGCCAAAAACATTCAGTACTTC,CASSIRDIGELAKNIQYF
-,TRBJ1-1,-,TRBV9,TGTGCCAGCAGCGTCCTAAGGGGTGAAGCTTTCTTT,CASSVLRGEAFF
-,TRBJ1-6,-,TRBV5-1,TGCGCCAGCAGCTTGGCTTGGCAGGGTATTTCACCCCTCCACTTT,CASSLAWQGISPLHF
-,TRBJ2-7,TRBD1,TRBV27,TGTGCCAGCAGTCCGGGACAGAAGCAGTACTTC,CASSPGQKQYF
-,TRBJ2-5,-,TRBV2,TGTGCCAGCACGGGGTTCGGTGAGACCCAGTACTTC,CASTGFGETQYF
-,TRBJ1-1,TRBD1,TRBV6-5,TGTGCCAGCAGTTTACAGGGGGCTGTTGCTTTCTTT,CASSLQGAVAFF
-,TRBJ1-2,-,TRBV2,TGTGCCAGCAGTGTGGTCGGACTGTATGGCTACACCTTC,CASSVVGLYGYTF
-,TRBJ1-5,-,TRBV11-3,TGTGCCAGCAGCCGGTCTAACCCGAAGCAGCCCCAGCATTTT,CASSRSNPKQPQHF
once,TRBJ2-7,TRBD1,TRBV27,TGTGCCAGCAGTCCGGACAGGGGTTATCGCGAGCAGTACTTC,CASSPDRGYREQYF
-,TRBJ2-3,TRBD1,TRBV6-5,TGTGCCAGCAGTTCCGACAGGGCAAGAAGCACAGATACGCAGTATTTT,CASSSDRARSTDTQYF
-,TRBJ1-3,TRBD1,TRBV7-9,TGTGCCAGCAGCTTAGATGCAGGGGGTAACACCATATATTTT,CASSLDAGGNTIYF
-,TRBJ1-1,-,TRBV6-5,TGTGCCAGCAGTTACTCAACAGGTAACACTGAAGCTTTCTTT,CASSYSTGNTEAFF
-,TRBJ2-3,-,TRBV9,TGTGCCAGCAGCGTATCGGGACACCCCACAGATACGCAGTATTTT,CASSVSGHPTDTQYF
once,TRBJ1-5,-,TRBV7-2,TGTGCCAGCAGCCCTACCGGACAGTACAATCAGCCCCAGCATTTT,CASSPTGQYNQPQHF
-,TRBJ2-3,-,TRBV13,TGTGCCAGCAGCTTAGCCGGTGAAGTCATAGATTTT,CASSLAGEVIDF
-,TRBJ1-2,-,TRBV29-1,TGCAGCGGAGACCCACAGGGTTACGGCTACACCTTC,CSGDPQGYGYTF
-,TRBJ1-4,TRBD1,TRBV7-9,TGTGCCAGCAGCGCCCAACAGGGGTCGACCGAAAAACTGTTTTTT,CASSAQQGSTEKLFF
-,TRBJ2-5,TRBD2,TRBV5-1,TGCGCCAGCAGCCCCCGCGGGGGGCAGGAAGAGACCCAGTACTTC,CASSPRGGQEETQYF
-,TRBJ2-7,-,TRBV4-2,TGTGCCAGCAGCCTTGGGGCACCCTACGAGCAGTACTTC,CASSLGAPYEQYF
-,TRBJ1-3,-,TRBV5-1,TGCGCCAGCAGCTTGGCCAGCGGGCTTGGAAACACCATATATTTT,CASSLASGLGNTIYF
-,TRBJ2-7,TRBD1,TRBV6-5,TGTGCCAGCAGTCTTAAGGACAGGGGCGTCTACGAGCAGTACTTC,CASSLKDRGVYEQYF
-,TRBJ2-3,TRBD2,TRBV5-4,TGTGCCAGCAGAACGGGACTAGCGGGGTACTCAGATACGCAGTATTTT,CASRTGLAGYSDTQYF
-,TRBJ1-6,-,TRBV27,TGTGCCAGCAGTTTGGCCCGCGGTAATTCACCCCTCCACTTT,CASSLARGNSPLHF
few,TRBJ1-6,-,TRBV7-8,TGTGCCAGCAGCTTAAGGCAGGCAGGGGATTCACCCCTCCACTTT,CASSLRQAGDSPLHF
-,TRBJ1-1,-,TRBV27,TGTGCCAGCAGTTTTGGAAGCAGGGTTAGGTCTGAAGCTTTCTTT,CASSFGSRVRSEAFF
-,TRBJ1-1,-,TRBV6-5,TGTGCCAGCAGTTACCCCGACAGGGAAGCTTTCTTT,CASSYPDREAFF